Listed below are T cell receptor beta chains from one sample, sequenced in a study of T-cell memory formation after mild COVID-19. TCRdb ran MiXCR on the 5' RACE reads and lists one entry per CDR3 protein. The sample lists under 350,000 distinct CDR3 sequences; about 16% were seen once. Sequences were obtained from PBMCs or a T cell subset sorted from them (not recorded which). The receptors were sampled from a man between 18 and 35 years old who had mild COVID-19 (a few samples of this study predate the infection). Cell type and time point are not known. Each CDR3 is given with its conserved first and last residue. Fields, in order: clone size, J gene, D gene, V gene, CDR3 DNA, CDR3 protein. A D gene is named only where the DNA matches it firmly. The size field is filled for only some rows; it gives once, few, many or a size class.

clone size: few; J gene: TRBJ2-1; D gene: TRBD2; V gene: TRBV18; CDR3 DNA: TGTGCCAGCTCACCACCGGGCGGGGGGGCCGATTATGAGCAGTTCTTC; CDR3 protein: CASSPPGGGADYEQFF
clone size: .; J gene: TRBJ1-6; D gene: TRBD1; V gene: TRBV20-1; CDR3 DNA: TGCAGTGCACGGACAGGGGGCGGTTTGGGTTCACCCCTCCACTTT; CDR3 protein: CSARTGGGLGSPLHF
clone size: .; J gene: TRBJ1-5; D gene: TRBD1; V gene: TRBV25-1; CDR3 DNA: TGTGCCAGCAGTGATGGGCGACAGGGTAGCAATCAGCCCCAGCATTTT; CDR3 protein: CASSDGRQGSNQPQHF
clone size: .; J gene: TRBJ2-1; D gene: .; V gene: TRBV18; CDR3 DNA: TGTGCCAGCTCGATGTGGGGGGGCTCCGTTGCTGAGCAGTTCTTC; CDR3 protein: CASSMWGGSVAEQFF
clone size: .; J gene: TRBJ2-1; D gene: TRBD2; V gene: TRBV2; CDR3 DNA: TGTGCCAGCAGTGAGCCAGCGGGGAGTCACAATGAGCAGTTCTTC; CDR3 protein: CASSEPAGSHNEQFF
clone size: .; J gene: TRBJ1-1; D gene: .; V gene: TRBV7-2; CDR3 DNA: TGTGCCAGCAGCGCTAACCTTCTCACTGAAGCTTTCTTT; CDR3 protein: CASSANLLTEAFF
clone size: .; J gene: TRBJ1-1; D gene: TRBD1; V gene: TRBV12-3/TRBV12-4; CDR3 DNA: TGTGCCAGCAGTTGGGACAGATCCGAAGCTTTCTTT; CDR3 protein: CASSWDRSEAFF
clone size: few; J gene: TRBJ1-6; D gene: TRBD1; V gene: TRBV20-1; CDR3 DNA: TGCAGTGCTAGCAGGGGGCTAGGGGATAATTCACCCCTCCACTTT; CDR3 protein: CSASRGLGDNSPLHF
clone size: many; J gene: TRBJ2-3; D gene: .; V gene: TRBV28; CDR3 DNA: TGTGCCACATACGCAGGCTTGACAGATACGCAGTATTTT; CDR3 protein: CATYAGLTDTQYF
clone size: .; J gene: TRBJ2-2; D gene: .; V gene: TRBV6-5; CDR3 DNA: TGTGCCAGCAGCCCAGGGACAGCGGGGGTGGGGGAGCTGTTTTTT; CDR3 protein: CASSPGTAGVGELFF
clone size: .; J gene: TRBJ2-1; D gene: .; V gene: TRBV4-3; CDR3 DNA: TGCGCCAGCAGGCTCGAGGGTTCTGATGAGCAGTTCTTC; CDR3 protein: CASRLEGSDEQFF
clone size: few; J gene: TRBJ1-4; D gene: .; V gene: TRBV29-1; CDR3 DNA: TGCAGCGTTGGGATGGCAGGGTGGGGTGAAAAACTGTTTTTT; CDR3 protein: CSVGMAGWGEKLFF
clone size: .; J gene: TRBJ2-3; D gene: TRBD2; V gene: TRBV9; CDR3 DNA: TGTGCCAGCAACGAAGCGGGGGGGGTGACAGATACGCAGTATTTT; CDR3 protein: CASNEAGGVTDTQYF
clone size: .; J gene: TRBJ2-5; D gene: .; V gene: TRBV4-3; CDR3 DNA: TGCGCCAGCAGCCAAGAGGCTAGCTCGGTTAAGACCCAGTACTTC; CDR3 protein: CASSQEASSVKTQYF
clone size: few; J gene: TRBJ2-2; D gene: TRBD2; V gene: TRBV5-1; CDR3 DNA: TGCGCCAGCAGCCCCAGCGGGGGGGCGAGCACCGGGGAGCTGTTTTTT; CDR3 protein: CASSPSGGASTGELFF
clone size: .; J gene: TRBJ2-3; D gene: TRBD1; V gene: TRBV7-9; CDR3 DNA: TGTGCCAGCAGCATCCGGGACAGGGGTTGGACAGATACGCAGTATTTT; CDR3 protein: CASSIRDRGWTDTQYF
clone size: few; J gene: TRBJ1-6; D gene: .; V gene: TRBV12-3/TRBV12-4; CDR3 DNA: TGTGCCAGCAGTCCTCGGAGGACACGTAATTCACCCCTCCACTTT; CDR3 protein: CASSPRRTRNSPLHF
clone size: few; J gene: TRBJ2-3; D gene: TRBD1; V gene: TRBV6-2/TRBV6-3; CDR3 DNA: TGTGCCAGCAGTCTTGGACAGGGGATCACAGATACGCAGTATTTT; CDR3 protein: CASSLGQGITDTQYF
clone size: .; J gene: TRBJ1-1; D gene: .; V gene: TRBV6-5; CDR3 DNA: TGTGCCAGCACCTCGCGTGGAACTGAAGCTTTCTTT; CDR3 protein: CASTSRGTEAFF
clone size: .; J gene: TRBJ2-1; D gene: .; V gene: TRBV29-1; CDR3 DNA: TGCAGCCCCGGAACCAACAATGAGCAGTTCTTC; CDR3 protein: CSPGTNNEQFF
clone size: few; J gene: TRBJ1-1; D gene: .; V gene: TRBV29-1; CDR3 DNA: TGCAGCGTTGAAGAATGGGACGTCACTGAAGCTTTCTTT; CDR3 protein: CSVEEWDVTEAFF
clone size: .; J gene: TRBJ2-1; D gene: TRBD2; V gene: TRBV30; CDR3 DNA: TGTGCCTGGAGTGTCGGGGGGGCCCTCGATGAGCAGTTCTTC; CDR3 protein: CAWSVGGALDEQFF
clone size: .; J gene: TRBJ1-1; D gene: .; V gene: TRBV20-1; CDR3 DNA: TGCAGTGCTAGGGGTCGGCGGAACACTGAAGCTTTCTTT; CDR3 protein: CSARGRRNTEAFF
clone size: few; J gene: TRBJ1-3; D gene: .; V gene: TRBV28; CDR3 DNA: TGTGCCAGCAGTTTGATTGGGAGGGCCCGCTCTGGAAACACCATATATTTT; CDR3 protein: CASSLIGRARSGNTIYF
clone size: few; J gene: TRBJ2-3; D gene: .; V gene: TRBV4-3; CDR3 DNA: TGCGCCAGCAGCCTGGGGGGGGCCGCTAGCACAGATACGCAGTATTTT; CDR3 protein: CASSLGGAASTDTQYF
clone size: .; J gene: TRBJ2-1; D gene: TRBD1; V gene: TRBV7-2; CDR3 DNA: TGTGCCAGCAGCTTTACCCGACAGGGGGCCAATGAGCAGTTCTTC; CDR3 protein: CASSFTRQGANEQFF
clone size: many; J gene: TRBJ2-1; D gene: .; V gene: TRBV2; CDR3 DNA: TGTGCCTCCTCATTTGGAGGGAGTAGGGATGAGCAGTTCTTC; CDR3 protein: CASSFGGSRDEQFF
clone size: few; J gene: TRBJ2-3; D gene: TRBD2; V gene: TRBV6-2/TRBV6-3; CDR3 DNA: TGTGCCAGCAGTTCGCGGGGGGGCACAGATACGCAGTATTTT; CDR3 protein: CASSSRGGTDTQYF
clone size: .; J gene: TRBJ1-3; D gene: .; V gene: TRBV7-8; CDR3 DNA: TGTGCCAGCAGCCAGACCAGCCAGGGCCCTTATGTGTCCATATATTTT; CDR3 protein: CASSQTSQGPYVSIYF
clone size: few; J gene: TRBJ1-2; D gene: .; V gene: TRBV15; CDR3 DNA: TGTGCCACCAGCCCACCCAGCAACTATGGCTACACCTTC; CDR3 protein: CATSPPSNYGYTF
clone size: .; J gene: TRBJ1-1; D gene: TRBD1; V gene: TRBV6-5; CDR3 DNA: TGTGCCAGCAGTGACCACCGGGGGGGGAGGGGGCGAGCTTTCTTT; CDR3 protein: CASSDHRGGRGRAFF
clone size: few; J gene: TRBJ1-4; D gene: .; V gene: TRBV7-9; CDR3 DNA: TGTGCCAGCAGCTTAGAGGGACGGATTAATGAAAAACTGTTTTTT; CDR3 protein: CASSLEGRINEKLFF
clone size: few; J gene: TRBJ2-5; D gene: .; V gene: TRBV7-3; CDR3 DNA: TGTGCCAGCAGCTTAGGGGGCCCTGAGGAGACCCAGTACTTC; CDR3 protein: CASSLGGPEETQYF
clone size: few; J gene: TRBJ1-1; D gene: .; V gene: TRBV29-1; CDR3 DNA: TGCAGCGTCGTCAAAGGGCCTGAAGCTTTCTTT; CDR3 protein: CSVVKGPEAFF
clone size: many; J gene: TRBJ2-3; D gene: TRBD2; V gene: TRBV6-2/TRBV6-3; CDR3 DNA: TGTGCCAGCAGTAGAAAGACCGGGACTAGCGGATTCACAGATACGCAGTATTTT; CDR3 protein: CASSRKTGTSGFTDTQYF
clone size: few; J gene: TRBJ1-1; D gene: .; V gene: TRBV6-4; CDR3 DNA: TGTGCCAGCAGTGTAGGGGCGCTCAGCGCTGAAGCTTTCTTT; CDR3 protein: CASSVGALSAEAFF
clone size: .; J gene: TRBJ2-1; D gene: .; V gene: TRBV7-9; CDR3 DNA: TGTGCCAGCAGCTTAGCGCTTCGAAATGAGCAGTTCTTC; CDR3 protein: CASSLALRNEQFF
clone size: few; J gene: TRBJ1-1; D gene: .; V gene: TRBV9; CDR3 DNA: TGTGCCAGCAGCGTAACACGGGAGAACACTGAAGCTTTCTTT; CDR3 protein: CASSVTRENTEAFF
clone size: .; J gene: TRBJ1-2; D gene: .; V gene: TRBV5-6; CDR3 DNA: TGTGCCAGCAGCACCTTTGACTATGGCTACACCTTC; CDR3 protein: CASSTFDYGYTF
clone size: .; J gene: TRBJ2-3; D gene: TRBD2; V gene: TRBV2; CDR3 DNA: TGTGCCAGCAGTTCTCGGACTAGCGGGAGCACAGATACGCAGTATTTT; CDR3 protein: CASSSRTSGSTDTQYF
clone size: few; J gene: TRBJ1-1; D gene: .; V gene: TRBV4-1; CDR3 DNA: TGCGCCAGCAGCCAAGTCGTGTGGCGGTCAGAAGCTTTCTTT; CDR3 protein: CASSQVVWRSEAFF
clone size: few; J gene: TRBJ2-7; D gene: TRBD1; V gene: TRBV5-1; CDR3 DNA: TGCGCCAGCAGCCCCCAGGACAGGGCTAAAGAGCAGTACTTC; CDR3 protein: CASSPQDRAKEQYF
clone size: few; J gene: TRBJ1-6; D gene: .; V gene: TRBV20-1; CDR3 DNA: TGCAGTGCTACCCCAGGACAGTGGAATTCACCCCTCCACTTT; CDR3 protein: CSATPGQWNSPLHF
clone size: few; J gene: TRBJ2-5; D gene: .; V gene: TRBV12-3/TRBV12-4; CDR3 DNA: TGTGCCAGCAGTTGGGGCCTTGAAAAAGGGACCCAGTACTTC; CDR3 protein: CASSWGLEKGTQYF
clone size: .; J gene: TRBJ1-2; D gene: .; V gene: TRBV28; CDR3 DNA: TGTGCCACTCTACCGTCCGGGACGAATAACTATGGCTACACCTTC; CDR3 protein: CATLPSGTNNYGYTF
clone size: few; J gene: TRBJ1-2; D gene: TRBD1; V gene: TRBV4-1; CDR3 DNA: TGCGCCAGCAGCCAGGGGACAGGAGATAACTATGGCTACACCTTC; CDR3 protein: CASSQGTGDNYGYTF
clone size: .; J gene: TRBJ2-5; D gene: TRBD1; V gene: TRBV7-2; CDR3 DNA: TGTGCCAGCAGCTTTATGGGGACAGGGGAAGAGACCCAGTACTTC; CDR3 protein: CASSFMGTGEETQYF
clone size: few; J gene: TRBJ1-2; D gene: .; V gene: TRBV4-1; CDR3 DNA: TGCGCCAGCAGCCAAGAGGGAGCCCTTCGGGGCTCTGGCTACACCTTC; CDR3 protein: CASSQEGALRGSGYTF
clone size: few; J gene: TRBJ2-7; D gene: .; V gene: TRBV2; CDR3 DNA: TGTGCCAGCAGACCGGAGTTGTCCATCTCCTACGAGCAGTACTTC; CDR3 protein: CASRPELSISYEQYF
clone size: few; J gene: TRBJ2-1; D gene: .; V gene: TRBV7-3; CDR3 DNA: TGTGCCAGCAGCCCGTCCGGGGTCGGTGAGCAGTTCTTC; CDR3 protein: CASSPSGVGEQFF
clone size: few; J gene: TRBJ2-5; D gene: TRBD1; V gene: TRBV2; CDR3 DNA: TGTGCCAGCAGCGGGGACAGCTGGACCCAGTACTTC; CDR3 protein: CASSGDSWTQYF
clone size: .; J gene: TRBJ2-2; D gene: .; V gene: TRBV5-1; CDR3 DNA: TGCGCCAGCAGCTTGAAAACAGGGAGGAGTACCGGGGAGCTGTTTTTT; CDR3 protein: CASSLKTGRSTGELFF
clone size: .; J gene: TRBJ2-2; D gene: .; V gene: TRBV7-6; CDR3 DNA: TGTGCCAGCAGCTTAGGGCTCATGGCGAACGCCGGGGAGCTGTTTTTT; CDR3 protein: CASSLGLMANAGELFF
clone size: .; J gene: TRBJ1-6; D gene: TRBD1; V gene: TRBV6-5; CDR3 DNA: TGTGCCAGCAGTGGGGGGACAGTCCAAAATTCACCCCTCCACTTT; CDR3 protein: CASSGGTVQNSPLHF
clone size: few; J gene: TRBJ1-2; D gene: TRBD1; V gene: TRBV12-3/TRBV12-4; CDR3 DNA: TGTGCCAGCAGTGAGTGGACAGGGAATGATGGCTACACCTTC; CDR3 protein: CASSEWTGNDGYTF
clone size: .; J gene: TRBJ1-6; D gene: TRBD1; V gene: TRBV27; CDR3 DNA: TGTGCCAGCAGCCCTGGACAGGGAGGGTCTTCACCCCTCCACTTT; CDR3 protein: CASSPGQGGSSPLHF
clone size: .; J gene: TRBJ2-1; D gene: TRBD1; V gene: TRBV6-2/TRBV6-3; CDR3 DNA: TGTGCCAGCAGTTACAGCCGCTCCGGCAGGGGGAATGAGCAGTTCTTC; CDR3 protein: CASSYSRSGRGNEQFF
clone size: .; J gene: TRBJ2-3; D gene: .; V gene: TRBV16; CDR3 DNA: TGTGCCAGCAGCCAATCGGGCGGCACAGATACGCAGTATTTT; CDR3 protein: CASSQSGGTDTQYF
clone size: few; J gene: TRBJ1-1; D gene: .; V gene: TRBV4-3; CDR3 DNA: TGCGCCAGCAGCCAAGAAGTCTACGGGGGCTCGGTCACTGAAGCTTTCTTT; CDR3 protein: CASSQEVYGGSVTEAFF